This note documents a single T cell receptor beta chain sequence. Its antigen is not known. The conserved phenylalanine or tryptophan is not found at the CDR3 terminus, so this likely reflects a read error. It is unclear where the CDR3 begins or ends on the DNA, so no DNA is shown, and the CDR3 is as TCRdb lists it. The CDR3 comprises 16 residues, both ends counted. CDR1 is SEHNR and CDR2 is FQNEAQ in the germline V gene (reference sequence). Amplified TCR beta CDR3 regions derived from RNA transcripts. The HTBI set primed first-round TCR CDR3 RT-PCR. TCRdb called the multiplex PCR reads again in MiXCR, with one record for every CDR3 protein. The sample consists of about 760,000 distinct CDR3 sequences, roughly a third of them appearing once. Uncontrolled infection, other autoimmune disease, pregnancy or lactation led to exclusion. This entry belongs to a study of T cells in Graves' hyperthyroidism and ophthalmopathy. The study's findings and limits: In the analysis, a 13 V-J model separated ophthalmopathy from stable hyperthyroidism.

This chain joins TRBV7-9 and TRBJ2-1. The receptor was derived from a woman between 40 and 55 years old with Graves' hyperthyroidism. The sequencing sample was made of blood. CDR3 region: CASSGDTGGFYNEPLC.